Detailed here is one T cell receptor (beta chain). This sample was included in a study of blood T cell repertoires in COVID-19. Study-level information: The analysed material was cDNA or gDNA that came from T cells, B-cell-depleted T cells, or PBMCs.

Trimming stripped 3 bases from V and 0 bases from J, with 11 bases between. The CDR3 length is 16 residues. The germline V gene encodes CDR1 LGHNA and CDR2 YSLEER. Study processing details: Nucleated cell counts were estimated from reference gene primer amplification. Assay: immunoSEQ multiplex PCR; the TCRdb copy retains only in-frame clones and omits some. That table furnishes V, J and clone size, whereas the DNA furnished D and trimming. The sample lists fewer than 20,000 clones, approximately 85% occurring once. The sample consisted of peripheral blood. The chain carries TRBV4-3 and TRBJ2-2; TRBD1 is a possible D gene (6 bases). The receptor was isolated from a man aged 35-49 years with active or convalescent COVID-19. The CDR3 protein is CASSHNRVSNTGELFF. CDR3 sequence (DNA): TGCGCCAGCAGCCACAACAGGGTGTCGAACACCGGGGAGCTGTTTTTT.